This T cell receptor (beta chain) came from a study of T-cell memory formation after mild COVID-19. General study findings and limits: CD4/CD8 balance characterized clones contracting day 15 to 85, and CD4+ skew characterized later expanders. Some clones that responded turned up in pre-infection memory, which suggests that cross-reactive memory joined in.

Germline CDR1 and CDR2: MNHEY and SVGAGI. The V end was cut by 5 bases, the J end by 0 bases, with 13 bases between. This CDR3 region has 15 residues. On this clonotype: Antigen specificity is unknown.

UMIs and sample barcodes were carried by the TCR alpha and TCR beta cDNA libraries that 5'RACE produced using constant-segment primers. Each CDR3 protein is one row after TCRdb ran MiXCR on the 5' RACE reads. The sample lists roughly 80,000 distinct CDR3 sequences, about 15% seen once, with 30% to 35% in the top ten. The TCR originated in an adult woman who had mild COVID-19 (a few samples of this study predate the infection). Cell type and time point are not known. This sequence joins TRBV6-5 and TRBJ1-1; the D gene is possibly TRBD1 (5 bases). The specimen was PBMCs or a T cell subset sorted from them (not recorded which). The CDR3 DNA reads TGTGCCAGCAGTCTTCTTAGACAGTTGAACACTGAAGCTTTCTTT. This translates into CASSLLRQLNTEAFF.